The entry below gives a single T cell receptor beta chain sequence along with its context. Its cognate antigen is unknown. The study enrolled healthy HIV-negative adults without recent acute infections or vaccinations as donors. Every contributor of samples was a Caucasian grown-up residing in Nashville, Tennessee. The sample comes from a study of shared clonotypes between healthy human individuals. Study as a whole: The cohort comprised a couple of women and a few men. Their ages spanned 18 to 49 years.

Method: immunoSEQ multiplex PCR; TCRdb's copy keeps in-frame clones and lacks some. There are about 2.3 million clones in the sample; approximately 95% occur only once, and 0.39% lies in the top ten. Study-level findings and limits: Against clonotypes common to all four donors, non-shared ones had lower generation probabilities.

V was shortened by 4 bases and J by 1 base, with 10 bases between the two germline ends. The CDR3 totals 13 residues. The germline gives CDR1 SQVTM, CDR2 ANQGSEA. This receptor was identified in a man aged 18 to 29 in good health. Some clones in this sample may be carry-over from other donors' samples. Sequences were obtained from naive CD4+ T cells from PBMCs. Specified subset: CD45RA+ positively selected. The V and J genes are TRBV29-1 and TRBJ1-1; maybe TRBD1 (5 bases). The CDR3 bases are TGCAGCGTTGTTGGGACGAGGAACACTGAAGCTTTCTTT. Protein: CSVVGTRNTEAFF. Supplemented by reference TRBV29-1 and TRBJ1-1, the full variable domain reads SAVISQKPSRDICQRGTSLTIQCQVDSQVTMMFWYRQQPGQSLTLIATANQGSEATYESGFVIDKFPISRPNLTFSTLTVSNMSPEDSSIYLCSVVGTRNTEAFFGQGTRLTVV.